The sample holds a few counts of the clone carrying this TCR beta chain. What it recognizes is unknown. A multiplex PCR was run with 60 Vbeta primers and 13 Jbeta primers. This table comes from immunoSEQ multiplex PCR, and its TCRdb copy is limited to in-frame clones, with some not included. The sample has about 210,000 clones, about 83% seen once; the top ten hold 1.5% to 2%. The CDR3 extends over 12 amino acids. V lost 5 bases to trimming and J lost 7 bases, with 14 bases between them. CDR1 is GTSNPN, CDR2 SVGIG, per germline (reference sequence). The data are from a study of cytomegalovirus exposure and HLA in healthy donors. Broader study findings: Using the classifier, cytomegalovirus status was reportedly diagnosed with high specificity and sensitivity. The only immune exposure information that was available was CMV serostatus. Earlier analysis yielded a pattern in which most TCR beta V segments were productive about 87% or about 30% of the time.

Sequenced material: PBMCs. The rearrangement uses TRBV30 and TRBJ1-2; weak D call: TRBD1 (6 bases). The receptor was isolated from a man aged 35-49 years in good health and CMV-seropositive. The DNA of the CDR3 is TGTGCCTGGTCGAAGGGGGTGGTTGGCTACACCTTC. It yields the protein CAWSKGVVGYTF.